Listed below are T cell receptor beta chains from one sample, sequenced in a study of shared clonotypes between healthy human individuals. Some clones are missing from TCRdb's copy, which holds only in-frame ones; the method was immunoSEQ multiplex PCR. The table has about 1,800,000 clones, 85% to 95% seen once. Sequenced: naive CD8+ T cells sorted from blood. The receptor set was obtained from a man between 18 and 35 years old in good health. CDR3s include the opening cysteine and the closing phenylalanine or tryptophan. The D gene is left open where the match is weak. Size is stated for part of the rows, as once, few or many counts, or as a class when the clone is expanded.

TRBD1,NA,TRBJ2-7,TRBV30,CAWSLRQGVSYEQYF,TGTGCCTGGAGTTTGAGACAGGGGGTCTCCTACGAGCAGTACTTC
NA,NA,TRBJ1-6,TRBV7-9,CASSTSPLSLHF,TGTGCCAGCAGCACCAGTCCCCTGTCCCTCCACTTT
NA,NA,TRBJ1-5,TRBV6-1,CASSEELGMGNQPQHF,TGTGCCAGCAGTGAAGAGCTGGGAATGGGCAATCAGCCCCAGCATTTT
NA,NA,TRBJ2-7,TRBV7-2,CASSLTATNEQYF,TGTGCCAGCAGCTTGACAGCGACCAACGAGCAGTACTTC
NA,NA,TRBJ2-7,TRBV5-6,CASSLASTYEQYF,TGTGCCAGCAGCTTGGCCTCTACCTACGAGCAGTACTTC
NA,NA,TRBJ2-3,TRBV19,CASSIGVSGDTQYF,TGTGCCAGTAGTATAGGCGTATCGGGGGATACGCAGTATTTT
NA,NA,TRBJ2-3,TRBV6-1,CASSDWQFTDTQYF,TGTGCCAGCAGTGATTGGCAGTTCACAGATACGCAGTATTTT
TRBD1,NA,TRBJ2-3,TRBV9,CASSEGTGGWADTQYF,TGTGCCAGCAGCGAGGGGACAGGGGGCTGGGCAGATACGCAGTATTTT
NA,NA,TRBJ1-2,TRBV19,CASSINTQTNYGYTF,TGTGCCAGTAGTATCAACACCCAAACTAACTATGGCTACACCTTC
NA,once,TRBJ2-3,TRBV11-2,CASSPRGRIDTDTQYF,TGTGCCAGCAGCCCAAGGGGACGGATTGACACAGATACGCAGTATTTT
NA,NA,TRBJ2-7,TRBV10-3,CAIRTAYEQYF,TGTGCCATCAGGACAGCCTACGAGCAGTACTTC
NA,NA,TRBJ2-3,TRBV7-9,CASSLGGRSRRTDTQYF,TGTGCCAGCAGCCTGGGGGGCAGGAGTCGACGCACAGATACGCAGTATTTT
TRBD2,NA,TRBJ2-7,TRBV9,CASSPTSGTAYEQYF,TGTGCCAGCAGCCCGACTAGCGGGACCGCCTACGAGCAGTACTTC
TRBD1,NA,TRBJ2-7,TRBV5-5,CASSNLQGAYEQYF,TGTGCCAGCAGCAACTTACAGGGGGCCTACGAGCAGTACTTC
TRBD2,NA,TRBJ2-7,TRBV4-2,CASSPTSELDEQYF,TGTGCCAGCAGCCCGACTAGCGAATTGGACGAGCAGTACTTC
TRBD1,NA,TRBJ1-6,TRBV28,CASSLGTGGSPLHF,TGTGCCAGCAGTTTGGGGACAGGGGGATCACCCCTCCACTTT
TRBD2,NA,TRBJ2-7,TRBV4-3,CASSQDLSSGTYEQYF,TGCGCCAGCAGCCAAGATCTTAGTAGCGGGACGTACGAGCAGTACTTC
NA,once,TRBJ2-7,TRBV4-1,CASSRGLGDKEQYF,TGCGCCAGCAGCCGCGGCCTGGGGGATAAGGAGCAGTACTTC
NA,NA,TRBJ2-3,TRBV29-1,CSVEEWGTSTDTQYF,TGCAGCGTTGAAGAGTGGGGGACTAGCACAGATACGCAGTATTTT
TRBD1,NA,TRBJ2-7,TRBV5-1,CASSFQGADEQYF,TGCGCCAGCAGCTTCCAGGGGGCGGACGAGCAGTACTTC
NA,NA,TRBJ2-3,TRBV15,CATSRDLSGGSTDTQYF,TGTGCCACCAGCAGAGATCTCTCGGGGGGCAGCACAGATACGCAGTATTTT
NA,NA,TRBJ2-7,TRBV6-5,CAINRWSQYF,TGTGCCATAAATCGTTGGAGCCAGTACTTC
TRBD2,NA,TRBJ2-7,TRBV11-2,CASSYSLADVYYEQYF,TGTGCCAGCAGCTATTCACTAGCGGACGTCTACTACGAGCAGTACTTC
NA,once,TRBJ1-5,TRBV2,CASSPGPLSNQPQHF,TGTGCCAGCAGTCCCGGCCCATTAAGCAATCAGCCCCAGCATTTT
NA,NA,TRBJ2-2,TRBV9,CASSADPTGELFF,TGTGCCAGCAGCGCAGATCCCACCGGGGAGCTGTTTTTT
TRBD1,NA,TRBJ2-3,TRBV6-6,CASSLRQGMTDTQYF,TGTGCCAGCAGTTTGAGACAGGGGATGACAGATACGCAGTATTTT
TRBD2,NA,TRBJ2-3,TRBV11-2,CASSLDALAGNTDTQYF,TGTGCCAGCAGCTTAGATGCCCTAGCGGGAAACACAGATACGCAGTATTTT
TRBD1,NA,TRBJ1-2,TRBV7-9,CASSLQEQGLDYGYTF,TGTGCCAGCAGCTTACAGGAACAGGGGCTGGACTATGGCTACACCTTC
TRBD1,NA,TRBJ1-2,TRBV11-2,CASSLWNRGQDGYTF,TGTGCCAGCAGCTTATGGAACAGGGGGCAGGATGGCTACACCTTC
NA,NA,TRBJ1-2,TRBV6-5,CASSPGAGYGYTF,TGTGCCAGCAGTCCTGGGGCAGGCTATGGCTACACCTTC
TRBD2,NA,TRBJ2-5,TRBV6-6,CASSYTSGRQETQYF,TGTGCCAGCAGTTACACTAGCGGGAGACAGGAGACCCAGTACTTC
NA,NA,TRBJ2-7,TRBV10-3,CAILDAWDEQYF,TGTGCCATCCTCGACGCCTGGGACGAGCAGTACTTC
NA,NA,TRBJ1-2,TRBV27,CASSLKGATIYGYTF,TGTGCCAGCAGTTTAAAAGGGGCGACCATCTATGGCTACACCTTC
TRBD1,NA,TRBJ2-5,TRBV7-2,CASSADREGETQYF,TGTGCCAGCAGCGCCGACAGGGAAGGAGAGACCCAGTACTTC
TRBD1,NA,TRBJ2-3,TRBV5-1,CASSPGQGGTDTQYF,TGCGCCAGCAGCCCCGGACAGGGGGGCACAGATACGCAGTATTTT
TRBD1,NA,TRBJ2-1,TRBV27,CASSPGQGINEQFF,TGTGCCAGCAGTCCAGGACAGGGGATAAATGAGCAGTTCTTC
NA,NA,TRBJ1-1,TRBV19,CASSVPGHGEPEAFF,TGTGCCAGTAGTGTCCCGGGTCACGGGGAACCTGAAGCTTTCTTT
NA,once,TRBJ1-5,TRBV27,CASSLSGGLSQPQHF,TGTGCCAGCAGTTTAAGTGGAGGGTTAAGTCAGCCCCAGCATTTT
NA,NA,TRBJ1-4,TRBV30,CAWTHGALREKLFF,TGTGCCTGGACCCACGGGGCCCTTAGGGAAAAACTGTTTTTT
NA,NA,TRBJ2-1,TRBV6-5,CASSYYSADYNEQFF,TGTGCCAGCAGTTACTACAGTGCCGACTACAATGAGCAGTTCTTC
NA,NA,TRBJ2-2,TRBV5-6,CASRPLSVAGELFF,TGTGCCAGCAGACCTCTCAGCGTCGCCGGGGAGCTGTTTTTT
NA,NA,TRBJ2-7,TRBV30,CAWSAGPSYEQYF,TGTGCCTGGAGTGCAGGACCGTCCTACGAGCAGTACTTC
NA,NA,TRBJ1-5,TRBV20-1,CTAWYQPQHF,TGCACCGCGTGGTATCAGCCCCAGCATTTT